This TCR beta chain derives from a study of cytomegalovirus exposure and HLA in healthy donors. At the level of the study: The Caucasian-associated ancestry cluster held around 81% of roughly 400 genotyped donors.

CDR3 length equals 16 residues. V was clipped by 4 bases and J by 0 bases, with 15 bases between them. In germline, CDR1 is MNHNS, CDR2 SASEGT. Overall study results and limits: Cytomegalovirus status was reportedly diagnosed by the classifier with high specificity and sensitivity. Later analysis associated a missense DCLRE1C variant with TCR beta V- and J-gene trimming. In vitro, three CMV-associated chains proved specific for CMV antigens.

The PCR had 60 Vbeta and 13 Jbeta primers. Sequenced by immunoSEQ multiplex PCR; TCRdb stores in-frame clones only, minus some. Of some 140,000 clones listed, 60% to 85% are singletons. This clone was found a few times. Its target is unknown. The clonotype comes from a woman aged 40 to 50 in good health and CMV-seronegative. The sequencing input was PBMCs. This sequence joins TRBV6-1 and TRBJ2-5, with D hard to call. The CDR3 spells CASSVSAGRYQETQYF. CDR3 DNA sequence: TGTGCCAGCAGTGTTTCGGCAGGTCGGTACCAAGAGACCCAGTACTTC.